This T cell receptor beta chain emerged from a study of a mutant IDH1 vaccine in newly diagnosed glioma. Background on the study: Treated individuals were around 60% male and roughly 40% female, averaging roughly 39 years of age. Earlier treatment was radiotherapy, temozolomide, or both, with most getting both.

Time point described: week 47, end of study. Each vaccine dose was 300 ug of mutant IDH1 20-mer peptide, with topical imiquimod. This clone came up once. Antigen specificity is unknown. This table comes from immunoSEQ multiplex PCR, and its TCRdb copy is limited to in-frame clones, with some not included. Of some 32,000 clones listed, approximately 89% are singletons. Trimming took off 3 bases at V and 5 bases at J, with 10 bases between the two ends. Germline CDR1 and CDR2: SGHAT and FQNNGV. The length of the CDR3 is 13 residues. Material: PBMCs, obtained from a glioma patient whose treatment included an IDH1 peptide vaccine. This rearrangement joins TRBV11-2 to TRBJ1-2; D is unresolved. This clonotype originated in a man aged 40-50 years with glioma. CDR3 residues: CASSFDGLYGYTF. The CDR3 region has the DNA TGTGCCAGCAGCTTCGACGGTTTATATGGCTACACCTTC.